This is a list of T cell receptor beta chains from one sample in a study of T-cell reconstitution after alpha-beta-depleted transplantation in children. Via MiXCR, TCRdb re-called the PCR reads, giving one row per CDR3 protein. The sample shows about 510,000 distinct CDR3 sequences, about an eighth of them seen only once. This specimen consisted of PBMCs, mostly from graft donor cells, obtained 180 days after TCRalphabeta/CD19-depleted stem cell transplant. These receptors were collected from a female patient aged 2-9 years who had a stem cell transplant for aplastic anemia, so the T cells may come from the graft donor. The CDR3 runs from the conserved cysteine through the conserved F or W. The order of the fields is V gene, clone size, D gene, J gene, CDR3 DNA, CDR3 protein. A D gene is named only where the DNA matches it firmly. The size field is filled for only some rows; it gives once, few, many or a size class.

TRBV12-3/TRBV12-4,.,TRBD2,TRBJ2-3,TGTGCCAGCAGCCAGCTGACTAGCAGTAGCACAGATACGCAGTATTTT,CASSQLTSSSTDTQYF
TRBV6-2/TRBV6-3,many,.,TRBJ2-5,TGTGCCAGCAGTGGGGTTTTGGAGACCCAGTACTTC,CASSGVLETQYF
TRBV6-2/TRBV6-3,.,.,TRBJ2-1,TGTGCCAGCAGTTACGGGCTTAATGGGAATGAGCAGTTCTTC,CASSYGLNGNEQFF
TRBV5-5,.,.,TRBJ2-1,TGTGCCAGCAGCTTGGAACGTTTCATCAGGGACATCGAGCGGTTCTTC,CASSLERFIRDIERFF
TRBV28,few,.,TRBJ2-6,TGTGCCAGCAGTTTATTTCGCTCCACTTGGTCAGTGCAAGGGTTGAGGGCCAACGTCCTGACTTTC,CASSLFRSTWSVQGLRANVLTF
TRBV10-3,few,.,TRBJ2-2,TGTGCCATCATCCGACCCACCGGGGAGCTGTTTTTT,CAIIRPTGELFF
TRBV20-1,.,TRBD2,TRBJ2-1,TGCAGTGCTAGAGATCTGGCGGGAGGTGTCTACAATGAGCAGTTCTTC,CSARDLAGGVYNEQFF
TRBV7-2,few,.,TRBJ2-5,TGTGCCAGCAGCCCCGCCGGGACACGCCAAGAGACCCAGTACTTC,CASSPAGTRQETQYF
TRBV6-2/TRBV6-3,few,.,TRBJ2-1,TGTGCCAGCAGTTACTCTGGGACATACTACAATGAGCAGTTCTTC,CASSYSGTYYNEQFF
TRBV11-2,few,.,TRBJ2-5,TGTGCCAGCAGCGACCGCTTGGACTACCAAGAGACCCAGTACTTC,CASSDRLDYQETQYF
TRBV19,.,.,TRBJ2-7,TGTGCCAGTAGTATCCCGGGACGTTGGCCCCTCGAGCAGTACTTC,CASSIPGRWPLEQYF
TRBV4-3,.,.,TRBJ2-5,TGCGCCAGCAGCCAGGGGGACGGGCCACAAGAGACCCAGTACTTC,CASSQGDGPQETQYF
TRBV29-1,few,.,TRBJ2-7,TGCAGCGTGGAGGACAGCGATACCTACGAGCAGTACTTC,CSVEDSDTYEQYF
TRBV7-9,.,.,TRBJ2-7,TGTGCCAGCAGCTTAGCCCCAACGGGAGACACCTACGAGCAGTACTTC,CASSLAPTGDTYEQYF
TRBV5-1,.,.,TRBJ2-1,TGCGCCAGCAGCTTGCGGGGCGGAGATTCCTACAATGAGCAGTTCTTC,CASSLRGGDSYNEQFF
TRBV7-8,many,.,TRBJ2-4,TGTGCCAGCAGCTTAGAGGGGTCAGCCAAAAACATTCAGTACTTC,CASSLEGSAKNIQYF
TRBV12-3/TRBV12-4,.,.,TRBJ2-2,TGTGCCAGCACCCCGAGAGGGCCGGGAGGGGAGCTGTTTTTT,CASTPRGPGGELFF
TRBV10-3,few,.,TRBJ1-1,TGTGCCATCAGTGAGGAGGGTTACACTGAAGCTTTCTTT,CAISEEGYTEAFF
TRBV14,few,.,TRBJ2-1,TGTGCCAGCAGCCAAGGCCTAGTGGGCAATGAGCAGTTCTTC,CASSQGLVGNEQFF
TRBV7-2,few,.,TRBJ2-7,TGTGCCAGCAGCTTATTCGAAGGGTCCTACGAGCAGTACTTC,CASSLFEGSYEQYF
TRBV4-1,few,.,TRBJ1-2,TGCGCCAGCAGCCGCAGGAGGCTCAGGGGACGCCCTGGCTACACCTTC,CASSRRRLRGRPGYTF
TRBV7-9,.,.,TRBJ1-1,TGTGCCAGCAGCTTAGTCATTCCGAACACTGAAGCTTTCTTT,CASSLVIPNTEAFF
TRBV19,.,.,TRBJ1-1,TGTGCCAGTAGTATAGCTTGGGGAAGGAGAACTGAAGCTTTCTTT,CASSIAWGRRTEAFF
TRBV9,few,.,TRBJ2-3,TGTGCCAGCAGCGTAGGGCCAGATTGCACAGATACGCAGTATTTT,CASSVGPDCTDTQYF
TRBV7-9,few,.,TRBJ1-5,TGTGCCAGCTCCCCGGCCAATCAGCCCCAGCATTTT,CASSPANQPQHF
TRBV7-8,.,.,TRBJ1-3,TGTGCCAGCAGCTTAGACTTGACTGGAAACACCATATATTTT,CASSLDLTGNTIYF
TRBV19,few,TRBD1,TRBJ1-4,TGTGCCAGTAGAGATGACAGGGACCTTGTAACTAATGAAAAACTGTTTTTT,CASRDDRDLVTNEKLFF
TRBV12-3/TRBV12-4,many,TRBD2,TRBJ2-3,TGTGCCAGCAGCCTTGGGAGGGCGCGAGATACGCAGTATTTT,CASSLGRARDTQYF
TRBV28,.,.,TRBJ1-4,TGTGCCAGCGGTGCCTCCGAGGATGAAAAACTGTTTTTT,CASGASEDEKLFF
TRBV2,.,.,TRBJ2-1,.,CASILDGSSYNEQFF
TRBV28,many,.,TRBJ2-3,TGTGCCAGCAGTTTTTCATCCGGAAGGGGTGATACGCAGTATTTT,CASSFSSGRGDTQYF
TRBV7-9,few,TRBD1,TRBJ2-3,TGTGCCAGCAGCTTAAGAAGGGACAGGGGGCAGGATACGCAGTATTTT,CASSLRRDRGQDTQYF
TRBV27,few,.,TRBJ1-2,TGTGCCAGCAGTTTATCATGGGGCTATAACTATGGCTACACCTTC,CASSLSWGYNYGYTF
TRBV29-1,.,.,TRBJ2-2,TGCAGCGTTCGTCTATACACCGGGGAGCTGTTTTTT,CSVRLYTGELFF
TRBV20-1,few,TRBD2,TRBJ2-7,TGCAGTGCTAGAGCCCTACCCCACGGGACTAGCGGGATGTCCTACGAGCAGTACTTC,CSARALPHGTSGMSYEQYF
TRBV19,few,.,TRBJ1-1,TGTGCCAGTAGTTCTTCCGGGAACACTGAAGCTTTCTTT,CASSSSGNTEAFF
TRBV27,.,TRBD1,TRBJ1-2,TGTGCCAGCAGAATAGGAGGAACGGGACAGTCTAACTATGGCTACACCTTC,CASRIGGTGQSNYGYTF
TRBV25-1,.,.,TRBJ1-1,TGTGCCAGCAGGGATACCGTAGGGGACACTGAAGCTTTCTTT,CASRDTVGDTEAFF
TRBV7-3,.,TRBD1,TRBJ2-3,TGTGCCAGCAGCTCGGCCGGGGACAGAAGCACAGATACGCAGTATTTT,CASSSAGDRSTDTQYF
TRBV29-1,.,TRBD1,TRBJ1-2,TGCAGCGCCGGACAGGGGGGTGGCGGCTACACCTTC,CSAGQGGGGYTF
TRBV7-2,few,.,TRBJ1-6,TGTGCCAGCAGCTTAATGGGGGTCAGCTCACCCCTCCACTTT,CASSLMGVSSPLHF
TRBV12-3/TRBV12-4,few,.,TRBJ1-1,TGTGCCAGCAGCCTTGAAAAGGAGAGGAACACTGAAGCTTTCTTT,CASSLEKERNTEAFF
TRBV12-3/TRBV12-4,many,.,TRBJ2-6,TGTGCCAGCAGTTTTGGCAGGGTTCTTCCTGGGGCCAACGTCCTGACTTTC,CASSFGRVLPGANVLTF
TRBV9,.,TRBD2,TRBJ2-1,TGTGCCAGCAGCCTGGGGTGGGGTCGCGGGGCTAGCGGTCGTGAGCAGTTCTTC,CASSLGWGRGASGREQFF
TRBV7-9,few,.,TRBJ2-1,TGTGCCAGCAGCTTCGGTGAGGTGCAGTTCTTC,CASSFGEVQFF
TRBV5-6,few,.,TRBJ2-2,TGTGCCAGCAGCTTGATCTTGCTGGAGAACACCGGGGAGCTGTTTTTT,CASSLILLENTGELFF
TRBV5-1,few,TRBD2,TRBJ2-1,TGCGCCAGCAGCCACGGACTAGCGGGAGTCAATGAGCAGTTCTTC,CASSHGLAGVNEQFF
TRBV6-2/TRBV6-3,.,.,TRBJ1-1,TGTGCCAGCGGCAGAAACACTGAAGCTTTCTTT,CASGRNTEAFF
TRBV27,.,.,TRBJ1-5,TGTGCCAGCAGTTCACAGGGATACAATCAGCCCCAGCATTTT,CASSSQGYNQPQHF
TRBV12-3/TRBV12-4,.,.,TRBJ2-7,TGTGCCAGCAGTTTTGCAGGGTTCTCCTACGAGCAGTACTTC,CASSFAGFSYEQYF
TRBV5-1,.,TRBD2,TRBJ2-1,TGCGCCAGCGCACTAGCGGGAGGGGGGGGATACAATGAGCAGTTCTTC,CASALAGGGGYNEQFF